This TCR beta chain was recorded in a study of blood T cell repertoires in COVID-19. Germline V gene lookup returns CDR1 MDHEN and CDR2 SYDVKM. This CDR3 spans 12 amino acids. The germline V and J ends were trimmed by 4 bases and 12 bases, with 15 bases remaining between them. As processed by the authors: How many nucleated cells were present was estimated from reference gene primer amplification. Assay used: immunoSEQ multiplex PCR; TCRdb lists only in-frame clones, some missing. V and J calls and clone size are copied from that table; D and trimming were computed from the DNA. Of 450,000 to 600,000 clones listed, around 87% are singletons.

The sample consisted of PBMCs or T cells enriched from blood (not recorded which). This TCR came from a woman aged 18-29 years who had recovered from COVID-19. J is TRBJ1-2 and V is TRBV28; D possibly corresponds to TRBD1 (5 bases). CDR3: CASSSLGLPHTF. The CDR3 coding sequence is TGTGCCAGCAGTTCCCTGGGACTCCCTCACACCTTC.